A single T cell receptor (beta chain) is shown here with its context. The antigen remains undetermined. The method was immunoSEQ multiplex PCR; TCRdb's version includes in-frame clones alone and lacks a portion of them. The table lists roughly 130,000 clones, about nine tenths of them singletons, with approximately 1.6% in the top ten. The CDR3 contains 14 residues. Germline CDR1 SEHNR, CDR2 FQNEAQ (reference sequence). With 0 bases removed from V and 0 bases from J, the gap between germline ends came to 6 bases. The data are from a study of T cell responses to AZD1222 COVID-19 vaccine. Whole-study findings and limits: No repertoire was sampled before or during the peak T cell response, only after it. Among AZD1222 vaccinees, only 5 or 6 were seropositive at baseline.

The sequenced sample was peripheral blood, obtained on day 0 of AZD1222 vaccination. J is TRBJ2-7 and V is TRBV7-9; D is ambiguous. The TCR sequence derives from an adult in good health. The DNA for the CDR3 is TGTGCCAGCAGCTTAGCAGGGTCCTCCTACGAGCAGTACTTC. This codes for CASSLAGSSYEQYF.